This TCR beta chain was sequenced for a study of T cells in localized non-small cell lung cancer. Using immunoSEQ multiplex PCR, the repertoire was profiled, and TCRdb retains in-frame clones only, with some absent. The table lists about 78,000 clones, 84% of them singletons, with 2.5% to 3% in the top ten. Germline V gives CDR1 SGHNT, CDR2 YENEEA. This CDR3 has 13 amino acids. Trimming removed 3 bases from V and 6 bases from J, with 11 bases in between. The study, taken as a whole, reports: Investigators sequenced only a single tumor region, leaving heterogeneity possible.

Of note for this clone: Its antigen remains unknown.

The rearrangement joins TRBV11-3 to TRBJ1-1; no definite D call. The receptor's source is a man between 40 and 75 years old with stage I lung adenocarcinoma. The sequenced sample was peripheral blood, obtained before any cancer treatment. The CDR3 DNA sequence: TGTGCCAGCAGCTTGGACGGTTGGTCTGAAGCTTTCTTT. It translates to CASSLDGWSEAFF.